This T cell receptor (beta chain) emerged from a study of OX40 agonist ivuxolimab in advanced cancers. For the wider study: Ivuxolimab was an agonistic, fully human IgG2 monoclonal antibody directed against OX40 (CD134), a costimulatory receptor. Intravenous ivuxolimab was administered to patients every 2 weeks at six dose levels: 0.01, 0.1, 0.3, 1.5, 3 and 10 mg/kg. The monotherapy dose-escalation portion (N = 52 patients) of the phase I ivuxolimab trial is reported in the paper. Three dose-escalation patients achieved partial responses, one with hepatocellular carcinoma and two with cutaneous melanoma. Patients were allowed to have had prior anti-PD-1, anti-PD-L1 or anti-CTLA-4 therapy, and around 40% of the dose-escalation patients had previously received checkpoint inhibitors. Peripheral TCRbeta sequencing was intended to test whether TCR sequence diversity was altered and clonal T-cell expansion was caused by ivuxolimab. Among the roughly 50 dose-escalation patients, around 19 had hepatocellular carcinoma, 15 melanoma, 9 renal cell carcinoma and 9 head and neck cancer. The dose-escalation cohort was approximately 83% male with a mean age of approximately 60 years, ranging from roughly 20 to 85.

About this clone itself: Its antigen is currently not known. No much larger clone is present one base from it, and per-base qualities are unavailable.

A distance of 15 bases separates the germline ends of V and J, which lose 5 bases and 7 bases respectively. The CDR3 holds 13 amino acids from the cysteine to the phenylalanine. The CDR3 DNA has 39 bases and is translated from base 1. CDR1 and CDR2 (SQVTM, ANQGSEA) derive from the germline V gene. The trial excluded patients who had a history of autoimmune disease or were on systemic immunosuppression. In every dose cohort, peripheral blood was drawn for TCR sequencing at baseline, cycle 4 day 1, and cycle 7 day 1. Samples were obtained from an open-label, multicenter, first-in-human phase I dose-escalation trial of ivuxolimab. Adults with locally advanced or metastatic melanoma, renal cell, hepatocellular, or head and neck squamous cell carcinoma were enrolled in the trial. CD4+ and CD8+ T cells were sorted separately from peripheral blood before TCR sequencing. What the study reported, not specific to this receptor: Clonal expansion of both CD4+ and CD8+ blood T cells was observed from baseline to week 6 at doses 0.1 to 3.0 mg/kg. The antigen specificity of the peripheral T cells that underwent clonal expansion was not determined. After ivuxolimab, more expanded clones were found on average in CD8+ T cells than in CD4+ T cells. In the 0.1-3.0 mg/kg groups, partial responders were among the patients with the lowest normalized peripheral clonal expansion, particularly in CD8+ T cells. Low levels of normalized T-cell clonal expansion were also seen in some nonresponding patients.

Genomic DNA was isolated from the sorted cells so that the TCRbeta CDR3 region could be sequenced. TCRbeta CDR3 regions were sequenced using the immunoSEQ Assay. The table was pulled from immuneACCESS by TCRdb, which kept in-frame rearrangements only. Such tables lose some clones; where checked, under half of the loss comes from unresolved V genes, and the rest has no known cause. For this sample the table gives tens of thousands of clones, of which roughly nine tenths were detected only once. 5.5% to 8% of the sample is taken by the ten largest. This TCR was recovered from an adult with an advanced solid tumor such as melanoma, head and neck, liver or kidney cancer. The specimen comprised CD4+ or CD8+ T cells sorted from blood, sampled in a trial of the OX40 agonist ivuxolimab. This chain joins TRBV29-1 to TRBJ2-1; the D gene is possibly TRBD1 or TRBD2, each agreeing over 7 bases. In nucleotide form, the sequence is TGCAGCGTTCAATGGCAGGGGGGGAATGAGCAGTTCTTC. The encoded protein is CSVQWQGGNEQFF.